The entry that follows covers one T cell receptor (beta chain) sequence. The CDR3 spans 14 residues. Germline V gives CDR1 SNHLY, CDR2 FYNNEI. The ends lost 3 bases at V and 5 bases at J; junction bases unmatched: 4. RNA was extracted with the RNeasy kit, and a quantity of roughly 0.5 to 1 ug was reverse transcribed using random hexamers. TCRdb re-called the immunoSEQ multiplex PCR reads with MiXCR, one entry per CDR3 protein. The sample has about 200,000 distinct CDR3 sequences; approximately 95% are singletons. The data were taken from a study of CD8 T cells in Susac syndrome. This TCR was recovered from a human donor in good health. The rearrangement uses TRBV2 and TRBJ2-5, with TRBD2 matching 9 bases. Sequencing was carried out using CD4+ T cells from PBMCs. The CDR3 DNA follows: TGTGCCAGCAGTGAGACTAGCGGTAGGGAGACCCAGTACTTC. Translation gives CASSETSGRETQYF. Looking up the rest from reference TRBV2 and TRBJ2-5 gives the full variable domain: EPEVTQTPSHQVTQMGQEVILRCVPISNHLYFYWYRQILGQKVEFLVSFYNNEISEKSEIFDDQFSVERPDGSNFTLKIRSTKLEDSAMYFCASSETSGRETQYFGPGTRLLVL.